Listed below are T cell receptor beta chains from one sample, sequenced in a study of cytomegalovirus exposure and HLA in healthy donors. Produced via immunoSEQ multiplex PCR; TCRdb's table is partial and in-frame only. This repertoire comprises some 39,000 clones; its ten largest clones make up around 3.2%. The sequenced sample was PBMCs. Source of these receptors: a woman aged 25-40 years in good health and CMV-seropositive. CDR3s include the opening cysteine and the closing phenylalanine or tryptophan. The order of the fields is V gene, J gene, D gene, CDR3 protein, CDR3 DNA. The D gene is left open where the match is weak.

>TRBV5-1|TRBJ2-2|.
CASRPGDPNTGELFF
TGCGCCAGCAGACCGGGAGACCCGAACACCGGGGAGCTGTTTTTT
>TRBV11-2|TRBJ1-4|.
CASSLGSGASEKLFF
TGTGCCAGCAGCTTAGGTAGTGGCGCTAGTGAAAAACTGTTTTTT
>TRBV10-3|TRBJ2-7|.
CAIRDLDEQYF
TGTGCCATCAGGGATCTAGACGAGCAGTACTTC
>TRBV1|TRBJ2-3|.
CTSSQDLPSQYF
TGCACCAGCAGCCAAGATTTGCCCAGTCAGTATTTT
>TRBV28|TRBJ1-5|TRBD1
CASSLTGVKDQPQHF
TGTGCCAGCAGTTTGACAGGGGTGAAGGATCAGCCCCAGCATTTT
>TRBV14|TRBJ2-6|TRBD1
CASSQRPGQGAGANVLTF
TGTGCCAGCAGCCAGAGACCGGGACAGGGGGCTGGGGCCAACGTCCTGACTTTC
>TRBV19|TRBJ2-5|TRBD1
CASSIGQGARETQYF
TGTGCCAGTAGTATTGGACAGGGGGCGCGAGAGACCCAGTACTTC
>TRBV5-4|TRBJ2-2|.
CASSWGGANTGELFF
TGTGCCAGCAGCTGGGGCGGTGCGAACACCGGGGAGCTGTTTTTT
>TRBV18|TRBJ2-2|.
CASSPTPNTGELFF
TGTGCCAGCTCACCGACACCTAACACCGGGGAGCTGTTTTTT
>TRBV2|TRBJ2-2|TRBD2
CASSPRAGGRGTGELFF
TGTGCCAGCAGCCCCCGGGCGGGGGGGCGGGGGACCGGGGAGCTGTTTTTT
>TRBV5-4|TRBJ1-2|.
CASSRREIYGYTF
TGTGCCAGCAGCCGTCGGGAAATATATGGCTACACCTTC
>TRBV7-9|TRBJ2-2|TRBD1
CASSEGQGSSTGELFF
TGTGCCAGCAGCGAAGGACAGGGGTCGAGCACCGGGGAGCTGTTTTTT
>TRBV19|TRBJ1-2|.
CASRRGGDYGYTF
TGTGCCAGTCGAAGGGGGGGGGACTATGGCTACACCTTC